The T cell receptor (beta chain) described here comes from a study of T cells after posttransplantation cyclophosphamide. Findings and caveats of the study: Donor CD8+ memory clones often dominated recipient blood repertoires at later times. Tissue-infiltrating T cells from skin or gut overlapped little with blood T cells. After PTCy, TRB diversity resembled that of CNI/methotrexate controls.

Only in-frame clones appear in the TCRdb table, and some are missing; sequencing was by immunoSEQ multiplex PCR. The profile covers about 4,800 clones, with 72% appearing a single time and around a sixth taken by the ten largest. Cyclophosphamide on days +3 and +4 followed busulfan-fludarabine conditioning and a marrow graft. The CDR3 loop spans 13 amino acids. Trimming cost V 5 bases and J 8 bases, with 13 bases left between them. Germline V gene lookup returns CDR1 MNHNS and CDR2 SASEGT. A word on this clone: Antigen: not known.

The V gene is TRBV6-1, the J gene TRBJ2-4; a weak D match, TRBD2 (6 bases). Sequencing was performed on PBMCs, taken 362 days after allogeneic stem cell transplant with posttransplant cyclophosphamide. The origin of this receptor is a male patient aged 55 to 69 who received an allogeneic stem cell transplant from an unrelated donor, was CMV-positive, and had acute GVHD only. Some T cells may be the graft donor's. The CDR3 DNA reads TGTGCCAGCAGTTCGACACGGAGGGACATTCAGTACTTC. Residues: CASSSTRRDIQYF.